These 26 T cell receptor beta chains share one sample of origin, sequenced in a study of T cell repertoires in cytomegalovirus infection. TCRdb re-derived calls from the reads in MiXCR, one entry per CDR3 protein. Here the sample spans more than 75,000 distinct CDR3 sequences, less than 4.5% being singletons. The sequencing sample was made of PBMCs. These receptor sequences come from a human donor in good health (CMV status not recorded). Some clones in this sample may be carry-over from other donors' samples.

Note on this clonotype: A single base separates this from a much larger clone, so it may be a read error. The chain combines TRBV20-1 with TRBJ1-3; D call uncertain. The CDR3 runs to 13 residues. Trimming cost V 2 bases and J 1 base, with 6 bases left between them. The germline V gene has CDR1 DFQATT and CDR2 SNEGSKA (reference sequence). The CDR3 coding sequence is TGCAGTGCTAGATGGGGATCTGGAAACACCATATATTTT. This codes for CSARWGSGNTIYF.

At least ten counts were recorded for this clonotype. This chain joins TRBV20-1 and TRBJ2-1; TRBD1 aligns across 7 bases. The CDR3 extends over 13 amino acids. Germline CDR1 is DFQATT and CDR2 is SNEGSKA (reference sequence). Trimming took 3 bases from V and 3 from J; bases not matched to a gene: 2. CDR3 sequence: CSASPGGYNEQFF. The DNA of the CDR3 is TGCAGTGCTAGTCCAGGGGGCTACAATGAGCAGTTCTTC.

This clonotype has at least ten counts. For the CDR3, the DNA is TGTGCCAGCTCACCTAAAGGACAGCCTAGTGAAGCTTTCTTT. Protein sequence: CASSPKGQPSEAFF. The chain recombines TRBV18 with TRBJ1-1; D might be TRBD1 (6 bases). The germline CDR1 and CDR2 sequences are KGHSH and LQKENI. The V and J ends lost 3 bases and 7 bases respectively, with 15 bases between them. The CDR3 runs 14 residues.

This clonotype has ten or more counts. The V and J genes are TRBV6-6 and TRBJ1-1, with 10 bases lining up with TRBD1. Germline loops: CDR1 MNHNY, CDR2 SVGAGI (reference sequence). The CDR3 is 15 residues long. The J segment lost 4 bases and the V segment lost 5 bases, leaving 7 bases of the junction unmatched. The CDR3 DNA reads TGTGCCAGCAGTACCAGACAGGGGGCCGGCACTGAAGCTTTCTTT. Translation: CASSTRQGAGTEAFF.

There are many counts of this clonotype. The chain couples TRBV6-5 to TRBJ1-1; D is unresolved. The V end lost 6 bases, the J end lost 5 bases, and 19 bases lay between the germline ends. Germline CDR1 and CDR2: MNHEY and SVGAGI. The CDR3 is 15 residues long. The CDR3 loop reads CASSYQPSLVTEAFF. CDR3 sequence (DNA): TGTGCCAGCAGCTATCAACCGTCCCTGGTGACTGAAGCTTTCTTT.

This clonotype was counted at least ten times. The rearrangement joins TRBV18 to TRBJ2-1; 12 nucleotides match TRBD2. CDR3 length equals 13 residues. Losses at the gene ends were 7 bases for V and 8 bases for J; bases not matched to a gene: 3. The germline CDR1 and CDR2 sequences are KGHSH and LQKENI. The CDR3 spells CASFRTSGDEQFF. Here the CDR3 DNA reads TGTGCCAGCTTTAGGACTAGCGGGGATGAGCAGTTCTTC.

This clonotype was counted at least ten times. The V call is TRBV5-1, the J call TRBJ2-7; D is unresolved. This CDR3 has 15 amino acids. Germline V CDR1 and CDR2: SGHRS, YFSETQ. With 4 bases removed from V and 0 bases from J, the gap between germline ends came to 14 bases. This chain's CDR3 is CASSLDRMSSYEQYF. In DNA, the CDR3 is TGCGCCAGCAGCCTGGACCGTATGAGCTCCTACGAGCAGTACTTC.

This clonotype was recorded many times. The chain uses TRBV14 and TRBJ1-6; D is perhaps TRBD1 (6 bases). The CDR3 has 15 amino acids. Germline CDR1 reads SGHDN; CDR2 reads FVKESK. The V end lost 4 bases, the J end lost 10 bases, and 17 bases lay between the germline ends. This CDR3 reads CASSLRTGGGSPLHF. CDR3 nucleotides: TGTGCCAGCAGCCTACGGACGGGGGGCGGCTCACCCCTCCACTTT.

This clonotype was seen at least ten times. CDR3 bases: TGTGCCAGCAGTGTCTTCGGACCAACCTCTGGAAACACCATATATTTT. Translation gives CASSVFGPTSGNTIYF. The chain has TRBV6-1 and TRBJ1-3; D gene uncertain. Trimming stripped 4 bases from V and 0 bases from J, with 13 bases between. The CDR3 extends over 16 amino acids. Looked up from germline, CDR1 is MNHNS and CDR2 is SASEGT.

This clonotype has at least ten counts. V usage is TRBV27 and J usage is TRBJ1-2; D not certain. Trimming removed 5 bases from V and 4 bases from J, with 14 bases in between. The length of the CDR3 is 14 residues. In germline, CDR1 is MNHEY, CDR2 SMNVEV (reference sequence). CDR3: CASSRTTGIYGYTF. In nucleotides, the CDR3 is TGTGCCAGCAGTAGAACAACCGGGATCTATGGCTACACCTTC.

This clonotype was picked up many times. The V gene is TRBV19, the J gene TRBJ1-5, with TRBD1 matching 9 bases. With 7 bases clipped from V and 4 bases from J, the junction kept 8 bases outside the gene matches. There are 15 residues in the CDR3. CDR1 and CDR2 from the germline V gene are LNHDA and SQIVND (reference sequence). CDR3 in DNA: TGTGCCAGTACGGGAGGACAGGGGTGGAATCAGCCCCAGCATTTT. Protein sequence: CASTGGQGWNQPQHF.

Many counts were recorded for this clonotype. The chain carries TRBV6-4 and TRBJ2-1; TRBD2 aligns across 10 bases. From germline, CDR1 is MRHNA and CDR2 SNTAGT. V lost 3 bases and J lost 5; bases outside the gene matches: 4. The CDR3 totals 15 residues. CDR3 region: CASSEVAGGNNEQFF. In DNA, the CDR3 is TGTGCCAGCAGTGAGGTAGCGGGGGGAAACAATGAGCAGTTCTTC.

At least ten counts were recorded for this clonotype. This chain joins TRBV7-2 and TRBJ1-6, with D tentatively TRBD1 (6 bases). This CDR3 is built from 14 residues. Germline assignment: CDR1 SGHTA and CDR2 FQGNSA. V was cut by 5 bases and J by 10 bases, with 15 bases left in between. The chain's CDR3 is CASSTDRRLSPLHF. CDR3 sequence (DNA): TGTGCCAGCAGCACCGACAGGAGATTATCACCCCTCCACTTT. Full variable domain (missing parts from reference TRBV7-2 and TRBJ1-6): GAGVSQSPSNKVTEKGKDVELRCDPISGHTALYWYRQSLGQGLEFLIYFQGNSAPDKSGLPSDRFSAERTGGSVSTLTIQRTQQEDSAVYLCASSTDRRLSPLHFGNGTRLTVT.

This clonotype was detected many times. The chain has TRBV7-3 and TRBJ2-1, with D unclear. The CDR3 loop spans 16 amino acids. Germline CDR1 and CDR2: SGHTA and FQGTGA. The V end was cut by 2 bases, the J end by 4 bases, with 15 bases between. DNA for the CDR3: TGTGCCAGCAGCTTAGGTCTCGTCGGGCGATACAATGAGCAGTTCTTC. Translation gives CASSLGLVGRYNEQFF.

This clonotype was observed at least ten times. This chain uses TRBV10-3 with TRBJ2-3, with D possibly being TRBD1 (5 bases). CDR1 is ENHRY, CDR2 SYGVKD, per germline. The V end lost 3 bases, the J end lost 2 bases, and 9 bases lay between the germline ends. The CDR3 length is 14 residues. This chain's CDR3 is CAISEDRHTDTQYF. CDR3 nucleotide sequence: TGTGCCATCAGTGAAGACAGACACACAGATACGCAGTATTTT.

Many counts were recorded for this clonotype. The chain couples TRBV7-2 to TRBJ2-7, with 9 bases fitting TRBD2. Per the germline V gene, CDR1 is SGHTA and CDR2 is FQGNSA. V dropped 3 bases and J dropped 2; count of bases not matched to a gene: 5. The CDR3 loop spans 15 amino acids. The CDR3 DNA reads as TGTGCCAGCAGCTTTCAGCGGGGGGTAACCTACGAGCAGTACTTC. Translating it yields CASSFQRGVTYEQYF.

Ten or more counts support this clonotype. J is TRBJ1-1 and V is TRBV20-1; D is unresolved. Germline V lookup: CDR1 DFQATT, CDR2 SNEGSKA (reference sequence). This CDR3 region has 12 residues. V gave up 6 bases and J gave up 1 base, with 9 bases separating them. The CDR3 region is CSAGRANTEAFF. The CDR3, as DNA: TGCAGTGCCGGAAGGGCGAACACTGAAGCTTTCTTT.

This clonotype has ten or more counts. The gene calls are TRBV28 and TRBJ2-7, with TRBD1 identical over 10 bases. V lost 4 bases to trimming and J lost 0 bases; unmatched junction nucleotides: 6. Germline assignment: CDR1 MDHEN and CDR2 SYDVKM. This CDR3 is built from 16 residues. For the CDR3, the DNA is TGTGCCAGCAGTTCCGACAGGGGGCTCCACTCCTACGAGCAGTACTTC. As protein: CASSSDRGLHSYEQYF.

This clonotype was recorded at least ten times. The chain joins TRBV28 to TRBJ1-1, with D perhaps TRBD1 (5 bases). CDR1 MDHEN and CDR2 SYDVKM come from the germline V gene. The CDR3 spans 13 residues. Trimming removed 6 bases from V and 0 bases from J, with 8 bases in between. The chain's CDR3 is CASRTEMNTEAFF. The DNA for the CDR3 is TGTGCCAGCAGGACAGAGATGAACACTGAAGCTTTCTTT.

This clonotype has a count of ten or more. The genes are TRBV5-4 and TRBJ2-5; maybe TRBD2 (6 bases). V shed 7 bases and J shed 1 base, with 17 bases lying between them. The CDR3 consists of 15 residues. The germline CDR1 and CDR2 sequences are SGHNT and YYREEE (reference sequence). For the CDR3, the DNA is TGTGCCAGCTCCAAAGTTTCGGGGGTCCAAGAGACCCAGTACTTC. Its protein product is CASSKVSGVQETQYF.

This clonotype was observed many times. The chain links TRBV7-2 to TRBJ2-7; a possible D gene is TRBD1 (5 bases). The CDR3 has 14 residues. The V gene lost 6 bases and the J gene lost 5 bases, with 17 bases spanning the gap. Germline CDR1 SGHTA, CDR2 FQGNSA. The CDR3 nucleotides read TGTGCCAGCAGTCCTGGCGCGTGGGGCCACGAGCAGTACTTC. Its protein product is CASSPGAWGHEQYF.

Ten or more counts support this clonotype. The chain combines TRBV19 with TRBJ1-1; the match to TRBD1 covers 9 bases. The germline V gene has CDR1 LNHDA and CDR2 SQIVND (reference sequence). V was clipped by 4 bases and J by 8 bases; unmatched bases: 5. The CDR3 is made up of 13 amino acids. The CDR3 sequence: CASSTHRGREAFF. The CDR3 nucleotides read TGTGCCAGTAGTACCCACAGGGGGCGAGAAGCTTTCTTT.

The sample holds many counts of this clonotype. The J gene is TRBJ1-2, the V gene TRBV19; the D gene is possibly TRBD1 (5 bases). V was cut by 5 bases and J by 4 bases, with 14 bases left in between. Germline CDR1 LNHDA, CDR2 SQIVND (reference sequence). This CDR3 is 14 amino acids long. The DNA of the CDR3 is TGTGCCAGTAGTTCGGTCAGGGACGGCTATGGCTACACCTTC. It translates to CASSSVRDGYGYTF.

The sample holds many counts of this clonotype. This chain uses TRBV6-1 with TRBJ2-7, with D maybe TRBD2 (6 bases). The V end lost 5 bases, the J end lost 6 bases, and 20 bases lay between the germline ends. The germline gives CDR1 MNHNS, CDR2 SASEGT. The CDR3 extends over 15 amino acids. CDR3 sequence: CASSPYKLAPGEQYF. In DNA form, the CDR3 reads TGTGCCAGCAGTCCCTACAAACTAGCACCGGGCGAGCAGTACTTC.

Details on this clonotype: The germline gene is not matched at one end of the junction; a read error may be the cause. The chain couples TRBV7-2 to TRBJ1-1, with unresolved D. CDR3 length: 12 residues. Looked up from germline, CDR1 is SGHTA and CDR2 is FQGNSA. CDR3: CASSLGPTEAFF. CDR3 coding DNA: TGTGCAAGCAGCTTAGGCCCCACTGAAGCTTTCTTT.

This clonotype was observed at least ten times. This chain joins TRBV12-3 or TRBV12-4 and TRBJ1-2, with a weak D call TRBD1 (5 bases). Trimming removed 6 bases from V and 8 bases from J, with 22 bases in between. The CDR3 length is 15 residues. CDR3 nucleotides: TGTGCCAGCAGCTCTAGGGAGGACATTCTGGAGGGCTACACCTTC. Amino acids: CASSSREDILEGYTF.